This T cell receptor beta chain appears in the sequencing data of a study of human T cells and chemical hapten exposure. Overall study: 2% DPC was applied to roughly 2 cm by roughly 2 cm of upper inner arm skin for sensitization.

CDR1 is DFQATT, CDR2 SNEGSKA, per germline (reference sequence). The trim removed 7 bases at V and 6 bases at J, leaving 5 bases unmatched. The CDR3 is 13 residues long. Time point reported: patch test 2, 6 weeks after DPC sensitization. Treatment defined: therapeutic diphenylcyclopropenone sensitization with weekly scalp DPC. Donors, patients with alopecia ranging from 18 to 70 years old and judged suitable for DPC, provided samples. TCRdb reanalysed the RACE reads using MiXCR and keeps one entry per CDR3 protein. The repertoire has 330,000 or so distinct CDR3 sequences, nearly 6.5% of them found once; the top ten carry about 5%. This clonotype has more than one count but fewer than ten.

The clonotype originates from a woman younger than 30 with alopecia areata. Some clones in this sample may be carry-over from other donors' samples. Sequencing was performed on whole blood, taken in connection with sensitization to the hapten diphenylcyclopropenone (DPC). This chain connects TRBV20-1 to TRBJ1-5, with 11 bases identical to TRBD1. The CDR3 reads CSVGQGGFQPQHF. The CDR3 region has the DNA TGCAGTGTGGGACAGGGGGGTTTTCAGCCCCAGCATTTT.